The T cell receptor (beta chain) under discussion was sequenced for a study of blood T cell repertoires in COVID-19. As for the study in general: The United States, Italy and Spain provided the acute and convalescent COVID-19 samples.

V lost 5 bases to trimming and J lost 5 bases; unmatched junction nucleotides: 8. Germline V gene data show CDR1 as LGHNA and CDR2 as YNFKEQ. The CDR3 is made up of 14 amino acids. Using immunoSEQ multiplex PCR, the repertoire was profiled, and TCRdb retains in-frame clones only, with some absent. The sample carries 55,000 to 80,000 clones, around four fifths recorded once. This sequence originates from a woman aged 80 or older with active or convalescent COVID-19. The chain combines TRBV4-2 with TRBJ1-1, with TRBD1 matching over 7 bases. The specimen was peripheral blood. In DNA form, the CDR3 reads TGTGCCAGCAGCACCGAGCAGGGGGGTACTGAAGCTTTCTTT. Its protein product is CASSTEQGGTEAFF.